This record concerns one T cell receptor beta chain sequence. The antigen remains undetermined. These data belong to a study of shared clonotypes between healthy human individuals. Study-level results: Several donors showed sharing of approximately 5% of naive CD4 clonotypes. Richness estimates generally favored naive over memory subsets.

The CDR3 is made up of 14 amino acids. Unmatched junction bases numbered 5, after V lost 4 bases and J lost 7 bases. Germline CDR1 MGHRA, CDR2 YSYEKL. Once extracted for a subset, genomic DNA was divided evenly among several immunoSEQ plates. Assay used: immunoSEQ multiplex PCR; TCRdb lists only in-frame clones, some missing. The data show about 1.1 million clones, about 84% seen once. V gene TRBV4-1 combines with J gene TRBJ2-2; 8 bases line up with TRBD2. This sequence originates from a man between 18 and 29 years old in good health. Some clones in this sample may be carry-over from other donors' samples. Sequenced material: memory CD4+ T cells from PBMCs. Subset noted: CD45RA-negative fraction. As DNA, the CDR3 is TGCGCCAGCAGCCTAGGGACTAGGGACGGGGAGCTGTTTTTT. It encodes CASSLGTRDGELFF.